What follows are 12 T cell receptor beta chains derived from one specimen sequenced in a study of PD-1 blockade in classical Hodgkin lymphoma. Generated by immunoSEQ multiplex PCR, the TCRdb table keeps only in-frame clones and is missing some. The sample yields more than 25,000 clones, over 75% seen once. No patient escaped relapse after autologous stem cell transplantation, and brentuximab vedotin exposure varied. Sequencing used peripheral blood mononuclear cells (PBMCs), obtained at baseline. Receptors originate from a human donor with classical Hodgkin lymphoma.

The rearrangement links TRBV10-3 to TRBJ2-3; D remains unclear. This CDR3 contains 12 residues. The germline V gene encodes CDR1 ENHRY and CDR2 SYGVKD. Trimming took off 5 bases at V and 2 bases at J, with 5 bases between the two ends. CDR3 region: CAISLDTDTQYF. In nucleotides, the CDR3 is TGTGCCATCAGTTTAGACACAGATACGCAGTATTTT.

This rearrangement joins TRBV29-1 to TRBJ1-1; D not certain. Germline assignment: CDR1 SQVTM and CDR2 ANQGSEA. V was clipped by 4 bases and J by 1 base, with 7 bases between them. CDR3 length equals 12 residues. The CDR3 DNA follows: TGCAGCGTTGTCATAGGGAACACTGAAGCTTTCTTT. Its translation: CSVVIGNTEAFF. The full variable domain, rest sourced from reference TRBV29-1 and TRBJ1-1, is SAVISQKPSRDICQRGTSLTIQCQVDSQVTMMFWYRQQPGQSLTLIATANQGSEATYESGFVIDKFPISRPNLTFSTLTVSNMSPEDSSIYLCSVVIGNTEAFFGQGTRLTVV.

V is TRBV11-2 and J is TRBJ1-1; possibly TRBD1 for D (5 bases). Trimming left V 0 bases short and J 4 bases short, with 12 bases between. This CDR3 spans 15 amino acids. The germline V gene encodes CDR1 SGHAT and CDR2 FQNNGV. CDR3 nucleotides: TGTGCCAGCAGCTTAGACTTCAGGGTTACCACTGAAGCTTTCTTT. As protein: CASSLDFRVTTEAFF.

J is TRBJ2-3 and V is TRBV6-1; 12 bases align to TRBD2. The CDR3 consists of 16 residues. CDR1 MNHNS and CDR2 SASEGT come from the germline V gene. Trimming took 4 bases from V and 2 from J; bases not matched to a gene: 4. The CDR3 sequence is CASSGPSGGVTDTQYF. The CDR3 DNA reads TGTGCCAGCAGTGGACCTAGCGGGGGGGTCACAGATACGCAGTATTTT.

The rearrangement links TRBV5-5 to TRBJ1-6; D gene ambiguous. Germline V gene sequence: CDR1 SGHKS, CDR2 YYEKEE (reference sequence). V was cut by 0 bases and J by 10 bases, with 8 bases left in between. The CDR3 has 13 amino acids. CDR3 residues: CASSLDISSPLHF. CDR3 DNA sequence: TGTGCCAGCAGCTTGGACATTTCCTCACCCCTCCACTTT.

The J gene is TRBJ2-1, the V gene TRBV6-1; TRBD2 matches 14 bases. The CDR3 length is 16 residues. Per germline, CDR1 MNHNS and CDR2 SASEGT. V trimming: 4 bases; J trimming: 4 bases; junction bases outside the gene matches: 3. The CDR3 DNA is TGTGCCAGCAGTGCCGGGACTAGCGGGGGTTACAATGAGCAGTTCTTC. This codes for CASSAGTSGGYNEQFF.

A single count supports this clone. The chain links TRBV29-1 to TRBJ1-5; D gene unclear. The CDR3 spans 15 residues. Trimming shortened V by 6 bases and J by 2 bases, and 17 bases separated the two germline ends. Looked up from germline, CDR1 is SQVTM and CDR2 is ANQGSEA. The CDR3 DNA reads as TGCAGCGTGGCCGATGGGGTAATTGGCAATCAGCCCCAGCATTTT. The encoded protein is CSVADGVIGNQPQHF.

This clone was observed once. The rearrangement links TRBV25-1 to TRBJ1-6; a possible D gene is TRBD1 (5 bases). The V and J ends lost 2 bases and 9 bases respectively, with 14 bases between them. CDR1 and CDR2 (germline): MGHDK, SYGVNS. The CDR3 spans 15 residues. CDR3 residues: CASSEGDRVGSPLHF. The CDR3 DNA reads TGTGCCAGCAGTGAAGGGGACCGGGTAGGTTCACCCCTCCACTTT.

This chain joins TRBV6-5 and TRBJ2-3, with a weak D call TRBD1 (5 bases). The CDR3 is made up of 13 amino acids. CDR1 is MNHEY, CDR2 SVGAGI, per germline. Trimming pared 6 bases from V and 2 bases from J, leaving 9 bases between. The CDR3 loop is CASRQGLTDTQYF. The DNA of the CDR3 is TGTGCCAGCAGGCAGGGCCTCACAGATACGCAGTATTTT.

This clone was counted a few times. The chain carries TRBV27 and TRBJ2-1; tentative D call: TRBD1 (6 bases). The CDR3 extends over 14 amino acids. Trimming left V 7 bases short and J 3 bases short, with 13 bases between. Germline CDR1 is MNHEY and CDR2 is SMNVEV (reference sequence). CDR3 DNA: TGTGCCAGCACCTCGTCGACAGGCTACAATGAGCAGTTCTTC. It encodes CASTSSTGYNEQFF.

This CDR3 reads CASSLDGGEKQTQYF. The CDR3 DNA reads TGTGCCAGCAGCTTAGATGGAGGAGAAAAACAGACCCAGTACTTC. The chain uses TRBV7-9 and TRBJ2-5, with a tentative D call TRBD2 (5 bases). The germline CDR1 and CDR2 sequences are SEHNR and FQNEAQ (reference sequence). The ends were cut back, 1 base at V and 6 bases at J, with 15 bases in the middle. The CDR3 has 15 amino acids.

V gene TRBV7-2 combines with J gene TRBJ2-2; the match to TRBD2 covers 8 bases. The CDR3 length is 17 residues. V gave up 6 bases and J gave up 0 bases; unmatched junction bases: 9. The germline V gene encodes CDR1 SGHTA and CDR2 FQGNSA. CDR3 in amino acids: CASSLHSGGTNTGELFF. The CDR3 bases are TGTGCCAGCAGTCTACACTCGGGGGGGACGAACACCGGGGAGCTGTTTTTT.